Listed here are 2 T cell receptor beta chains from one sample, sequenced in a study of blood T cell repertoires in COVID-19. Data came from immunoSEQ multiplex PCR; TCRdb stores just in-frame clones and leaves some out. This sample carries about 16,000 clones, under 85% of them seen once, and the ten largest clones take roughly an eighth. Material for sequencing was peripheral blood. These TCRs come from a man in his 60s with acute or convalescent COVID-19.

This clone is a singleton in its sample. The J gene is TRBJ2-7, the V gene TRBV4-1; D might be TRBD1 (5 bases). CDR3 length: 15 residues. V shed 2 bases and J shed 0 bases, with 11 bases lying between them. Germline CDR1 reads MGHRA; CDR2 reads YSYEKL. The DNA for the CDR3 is TGCGCCAGCAGCCAAACTCGACAGTACTCCTACGAGCAGTACTTC. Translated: CASSQTRQYSYEQYF.

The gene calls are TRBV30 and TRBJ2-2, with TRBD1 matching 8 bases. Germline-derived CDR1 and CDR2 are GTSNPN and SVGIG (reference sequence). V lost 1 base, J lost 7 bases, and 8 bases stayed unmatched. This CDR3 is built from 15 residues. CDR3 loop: CAWSALQGVGGELFF. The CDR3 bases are TGTGCCTGGAGTGCTCTACAGGGGGTCGGCGGGGAGCTGTTTTTT.